A single sample gave rise to the 32 T cell receptor beta chains below, sequenced in a study of shared clonotypes between healthy human individuals. Some clones are missing from TCRdb's copy, which holds only in-frame ones; the method was immunoSEQ multiplex PCR. This sample has some 510,000 clones; more than 65% occur once, and the top ten carry roughly 13%. The source material was PBMCs. All receptors derive from a woman aged 35 to 49 in good health. Some clones in this sample may be carry-over from other donors' samples.

There are a few counts of this clone. V gene TRBV19 combines with J gene TRBJ2-5; D might be TRBD2 (6 bases). V was clipped by 10 bases and J by 4 bases, with 13 bases between them. This CDR3 spans 12 amino acids. CDR1 and CDR2 from the germline V gene are LNHDA and SQIVND (reference sequence). CDR3 sequence reads: CATREFGETQYF. DNA of the CDR3: TGTGCCACACGGGAGTTTGGAGAGACCCAGTACTTC. Full variable domain (outside the CDR3, taken from reference TRBV19 and TRBJ2-5): DGGITQSPKYLFRKEGQNVTLSCEQNLNHDAMYWYRQDPGQGLRLIYYSQIVNDFQKGDIAEGYSVSREKKESFPLTVTSAQKNPTAFYLCATREFGETQYFGPGTRLLVL.

The chain combines TRBV6-1 with TRBJ1-1; possibly TRBD1 for D (6 bases). The CDR3 runs to 13 residues. Germline CDR1 reads MNHNS; CDR2 reads SASEGT. Deletions cut 3 bases from V and 3 bases from J, with 8 bases between. The CDR3 sequence: CASSDRGDTEAFF. For the CDR3, the DNA is TGTGCCAGCAGTGACAGGGGAGACACTGAAGCTTTCTTT.

The CDR3 loop is CASRVGDRTGTGEKLFF. The CDR3 coding sequence is TGCGCCAGCAGGGTTGGGGACCGGACAGGGACGGGTGAAAAACTGTTTTTT. J is TRBJ1-4 and V is TRBV5-1, with 8 bases identical to TRBD1. The CDR3 runs 17 residues. In germline, CDR1 is SGHRS, CDR2 YFSETQ. J was trimmed by 7 bases and V by 5 bases; bases with no gene match: 16.

The CDR3: CASSVAGLAGYNEQFF. The CDR3 DNA is TGTGCCAGCAGCGTGGCGGGACTAGCGGGATACAATGAGCAGTTCTTC. The V and J genes are TRBV9 and TRBJ2-1, with 13 bases aligning to TRBD2. The J segment lost 4 bases and the V segment lost 2 bases, leaving 3 bases of the junction unmatched. The CDR3 extends over 16 amino acids. Germline lookup yields CDR1 SGDLS and CDR2 YYNGEE. Full variable domain (remainder filled in from reference TRBV9 and TRBJ2-1): DSGVTQTPKHLITATGQRVTLRCSPRSGDLSVYWYQQSLDQGLQFLIQYYNGEERAKGNILERFSAQQFPDLHSELNLSSLELGDSALYFCASSVAGLAGYNEQFFGPGTRLTVL.

This clone has just a few counts. In nucleotides, the CDR3 is TGTGCCAGCAGCCAAGACCTTGGCGGGAGAGACGAGCAGTACTTC. It specifies CASSQDLGGRDEQYF. The rearrangement links TRBV4-2 to TRBJ2-7; 7 bases are shared with TRBD2. The germline V gene encodes CDR1 LGHNA and CDR2 YNFKEQ. The CDR3 consists of 15 residues. Trimming at V came to 0 bases and at J to 5 bases, leaving 7 bases not matched to a gene.

The chain employs TRBV6-1 and TRBJ1-4, with a tentative D call TRBD1 (6 bases). The V gene's germline CDR1 is MNHNS and CDR2 SASEGT. V shed 7 bases and J shed 4 bases, with 16 bases lying between them. The CDR3 sequence is 15 residues long. CDR3 nucleotide sequence: TGTGCCAGCAAACTGACAGGCTCCGGTAATGAAAAACTGTTTTTT. It yields the protein CASKLTGSGNEKLFF.

This clone was counted between two and nine times. The rearrangement uses TRBV5-1 and TRBJ2-3; 10 bases align to TRBD2. The CDR3 covers 16 residues. Per the germline V gene, CDR1 is SGHRS and CDR2 is YFSETQ. With V trimmed by 3 bases and J by 5 bases, 9 bases remained unmatched. The CDR3 loop reads CASSSGALAGEDTQYF. The CDR3 DNA is TGCGCCAGCAGCTCCGGTGCCCTAGCGGGAGAAGATACGCAGTATTTT.

This clone was seen at least ten times. V and J are TRBV28 and TRBJ2-7; possibly TRBD1 for D (7 bases). This CDR3 has 15 residues. V was clipped by 4 bases and J by 6 bases, with 19 bases between them. CDR1 is MDHEN and CDR2 is SYDVKM in the germline V gene. The CDR3 protein is CASSSTGDSWLEQYF. In nucleotides, the CDR3 is TGTGCCAGCAGTTCTACAGGGGACTCTTGGCTCGAGCAGTACTTC.

The rearrangement uses TRBV7-2 and TRBJ1-4, with D possibly being TRBD1 (6 bases). The V end was cut by 3 bases, the J end by 5 bases, with 13 bases between. This CDR3 spans 15 amino acids. Germline V gene lookup returns CDR1 SGHTA and CDR2 FQGNSA. The CDR3 DNA reads TGTGCCAGCAGCTTCTCTGGACAGCCGAATGAAAAACTGTTTTTT. It translates to CASSFSGQPNEKLFF.

The table lists this clone with a count of one. The rearrangement joins TRBV28 to TRBJ2-6, with D uncertain. Germline assignment: CDR1 MDHEN and CDR2 SYDVKM. The germline V and J ends were trimmed by 4 bases and 0 bases, with 10 bases remaining between them. This CDR3 region has 16 residues. In nucleotides, the CDR3 is TGTGCCAGCAGTTCCCCCGGTGTCTCTGGGGCCAACGTCCTGACTTTC. Translated, it gives CASSSPGVSGANVLTF.

V usage is TRBV5-1 and J usage is TRBJ1-2; D call uncertain. Germline V lookup: CDR1 SGHRS, CDR2 YFSETQ. The CDR3 totals 16 residues. V lost 0 bases and J 3 bases, leaving 15 bases between the germline ends. The CDR3 nucleotides are TGCGCCAGCAGCTTGGAGGTAGCCGGTAGGGACTATGGCTACACCTTC. Translating gives CASSLEVAGRDYGYTF.

The chain joins TRBV23-1 to TRBJ2-3, with 11 bases matching TRBD1. TRBV23-1 is flagged as an ORF with uncertain function. This CDR3 has 17 amino acids. V lost 3 bases and J lost 3; bases outside the gene matches: 8. This CDR3 is CASSQTPDRGLTDTQYF. CDR3 nucleotides: TGCGCCAGCAGTCAGACCCCGGACAGGGGGCTAACAGATACGCAGTATTTT.

The rearrangement joins TRBV18 to TRBJ1-1; perhaps TRBD1 as D (5 bases). Trimming removed 3 bases at V and 6 bases at J, with 14 bases between. The CDR3 contains 14 residues. Germline loops: CDR1 KGHSH, CDR2 LQKENI. For the CDR3, the DNA is TGTGCCAGCTCACCTAGCTCCGGGACCCCTGAAGCTTTCTTT. Translated, it gives CASSPSSGTPEAFF.

V is TRBV19 and J is TRBJ2-3, with 8 bases matching TRBD1. Germline lookup yields CDR1 LNHDA and CDR2 SQIVND (reference sequence). The CDR3 loop spans 14 amino acids. The ends lost 4 bases at V and 2 bases at J; junction bases unmatched: 2. The CDR3 reads CASSRTGPTDTQYF. The CDR3 nucleotides read TGTGCCAGTAGTAGGACAGGGCCCACAGATACGCAGTATTTT.

This chain uses TRBV23-1 with TRBJ1-3; no clear D. TRBV23-1 is identified as an open reading frame with a role that is uncertain. The length of the CDR3 is 18 residues. V lost 0 bases and J lost 0, with 15 bases in between. The CDR3 DNA reads TGCGCCAGCAGTCAATCCTGGCCCAGCCGCTCCTCTGGAAACACCATATATTTT. Translating gives CASSQSWPSRSSGNTIYF.

J is TRBJ1-5 and V is TRBV5-1; D may be TRBD1 (6 bases). V was trimmed by 2 bases and J by 2 bases, leaving 11 bases between them. Germline CDR1 is SGHRS and CDR2 is YFSETQ. The CDR3 has 15 residues. CDR3 coding DNA: TGCGCCAGCAGCTTAGGACAGTCGGGCAATCAGCCCCAGCATTTT. It yields the protein CASSLGQSGNQPQHF.

The genes are TRBV14 and TRBJ2-1, with 13 bases lining up with TRBD2. The CDR3 contains 19 residues. The V and J ends lost 4 bases and 8 bases, in that order; junction bases with no gene match: 17. Germline V gene data show CDR1 as SGHDN and CDR2 as FVKESK. The CDR3 DNA reads as TGTGCCAGCAGCCTGATGGACAGGGGACTAGCGGGGTTCAGGGATGAGCAGTTCTTC. It is translated as CASSLMDRGLAGFRDEQFF.

This clone was detected once. The identical CDR3 is also encoded by other nucleotide sequences in the sample. The chain couples TRBV7-2 to TRBJ2-1; the D gene could be TRBD1 or TRBD2 (5 bases each). Per the germline V gene, CDR1 is SGHTA and CDR2 is FQGNSA. Trimming pared 1 base from V and 7 bases from J, leaving 11 bases between. The CDR3 sequence is 14 residues long. The CDR3 DNA reads TGTGCCAGCAGCTTAGGGGGGAGTAATAATGAGCAGTTCTTC. Protein product: CASSLGGSNNEQFF.

The V gene is TRBV30, the J gene TRBJ1-2, with unresolved D. The V end lost 0 bases, the J end lost 5 bases, and 19 bases lay between the germline ends. Germline lookup yields CDR1 GTSNPN and CDR2 SVGIG (reference sequence). CDR3 size: 16 residues. The CDR3: CAWSVLVSESRYGYTF. The CDR3 DNA sequence: TGTGCCTGGAGTGTACTCGTCTCTGAGAGTCGGTATGGCTACACCTTC. Filled out from reference TRBV30 and TRBJ1-2, the complete variable domain reads SQTIHQWPATLVQPVGSPLSLECTVEGTSNPNLYWYRQAAGRGLQLLFYSVGIGQISSEVPQNLSASRPQDRQFILSSKKLLLSDSGFYLCAWSVLVSESRYGYTFGSGTRLTVV.

The rearrangement joins TRBV2 to TRBJ2-7; 7 bases match TRBD1. Germline V gives CDR1 SNHLY, CDR2 FYNNEI. The CDR3 has 13 amino acids. V lost 6 bases, J lost 2 bases, and 4 bases stayed unmatched. The CDR3: CASSRDSTYEQYF. CDR3 DNA sequence: TGTGCCAGCAGCCGGGACAGTACCTACGAGCAGTACTTC.

This rearrangement joins TRBV5-1 to TRBJ2-3; 7 bases map to TRBD1. V lost 4 bases, J lost 2 bases, and 19 bases stayed unmatched. Germline V gene data show CDR1 as SGHRS and CDR2 as YFSETQ. This CDR3 has 19 residues. The CDR3 here is CASSPKFPRGQRTTDTQYF. The CDR3 region has the DNA TGCGCCAGCAGCCCTAAATTCCCTAGGGGACAGAGGACCACAGATACGCAGTATTTT. Together with reference TRBV5-1 and TRBJ2-3, the CDR3 gives the full variable domain: KAGVTQTPRYLIKTRGQQVTLSCSPISGHRSVSWYQQTPGQGLQFLFEYFSETQRNKGNFPGRFSGRQFSNSRSEMNVSTLELGDSALYLCASSPKFPRGQRTTDTQYFGPGTRLTVL.

The J gene is TRBJ2-3, the V gene TRBV4-2; the match to TRBD1 covers 7 bases. J gave up 2 bases and V 2 bases, and 7 bases lay outside the gene matches. Germline-derived CDR1 and CDR2 are LGHNA and YNFKEQ. The CDR3 length is 16 residues. Here the CDR3 reads CASSQPTGFYTDTQYF. CDR3 coding DNA: TGTGCCAGCAGCCAACCGACAGGGTTCTACACAGATACGCAGTATTTT.

The chain has TRBV5-1 and TRBJ1-2; D unclear. V was clipped by 0 bases and J by 3 bases, with 9 bases between them. The CDR3 totals 14 residues. Germline CDR1 and CDR2: SGHRS and YFSETQ. The CDR3 sequence is CASSLVQADYGYTF. CDR3 coding DNA: TGCGCCAGCAGCTTGGTTCAGGCGGACTATGGCTACACCTTC.

A single count supports this clone. The J gene is TRBJ1-1, the V gene TRBV10-3; 9 nucleotides match TRBD1. The V segment lost 6 bases and the J segment 0 bases; nucleotides outside the gene matches: 5. Germline CDR1 is ENHRY and CDR2 is SYGVKD. The CDR3 consists of 15 residues. CDR3 in amino acids: CAISGTGRLNTEAFF. CDR3 bases: TGTGCCATCAGCGGGACAGGGCGTTTGAACACTGAAGCTTTCTTT.

The chain has TRBV27 and TRBJ2-7; 8 bases map to TRBD2. CDR3 size: 15 residues. J was trimmed by 2 bases and V by 3 bases; bases with no gene match: 6. Looked up from germline, CDR1 is MNHEY and CDR2 is SMNVEV (reference sequence). CDR3 sequence reads: CASSFSGEGTYEQYF. In DNA form, the CDR3 reads TGTGCCAGCAGTTTTAGCGGGGAGGGGACCTACGAGCAGTACTTC.

V is TRBV6-5 and J is TRBJ2-3; 8 bases are shared with TRBD2. Germline values: CDR1 MNHEY, CDR2 SVGAGI. The CDR3 extends over 15 amino acids. V shed 4 bases and J 4 bases; nucleotides not matched to a gene: 7. Here the CDR3 reads CASSSGREESDTQYF. CDR3 coding DNA: TGTGCCAGCAGTTCAGGGCGGGAGGAGTCAGATACGCAGTATTTT.

The chain is built from TRBV15 and TRBJ2-7, with D possibly matching TRBD1 (6 bases). The CDR3 sequence is 12 residues long. Germline CDR1 LNHNV, CDR2 YYDKDF (reference sequence). Trimming left V 5 bases short and J 3 bases short, with 8 bases between. As DNA, the CDR3 is TGTGCCACCAGCCAACAGGGCTACGAGCAGTACTTC. Amino acids: CATSQQGYEQYF.

The rearrangement links TRBV6-6 to TRBJ2-2; 8 positions match TRBD2. The length of the CDR3 is 15 residues. The ends lost 8 bases at V and 8 bases at J; junction bases unmatched: 13. The germline V gene has CDR1 MNHNY and CDR2 SVGAGI (reference sequence). CDR3 protein: CASSGAGGFSGELFF. The CDR3 DNA is TGTGCCAGCTCGGGGGCGGGAGGCTTTAGTGGGGAGCTGTTTTTT.

J is TRBJ1-4 and V is TRBV9; D remains unclear. This CDR3 region has 14 residues. Germline V gene data show CDR1 as SGDLS and CDR2 as YYNGEE. The ends were cut back, 3 bases at V and 4 bases at J, with 10 bases in the middle. The CDR3 region has the DNA TGTGCCAGCAGCGGAGCCGGGATTAATGAAAAACTGTTTTTT. Protein product: CASSGAGINEKLFF. Together with reference TRBV9 and TRBJ1-4, the CDR3 gives the full variable domain: DSGVTQTPKHLITATGQRVTLRCSPRSGDLSVYWYQQSLDQGLQFLIQYYNGEERAKGNILERFSAQQFPDLHSELNLSSLELGDSALYFCASSGAGINEKLFFGSGTQLSVL.

V usage is TRBV6-5 and J usage is TRBJ1-1, with TRBD1 matching 8 bases. Trimming took 2 bases from V and 1 from J; bases not matched to a gene: 3. The CDR3 has 15 amino acids. Germline V CDR1 and CDR2: MNHEY, SVGAGI. The CDR3 loop reads CASSYRGTGNTEAFF. The CDR3 coding sequence is TGTGCCAGCAGTTACCGGGGGACAGGGAACACTGAAGCTTTCTTT.

This chain uses TRBV4-2 with TRBJ2-5, with 7 bases fitting TRBD2. J was trimmed by 5 bases and V by 2 bases; bases with no gene match: 5. Germline loops: CDR1 LGHNA, CDR2 YNFKEQ. The CDR3 is 14 residues long. CDR3 region: CASSQPGGRETQYF. The CDR3 DNA sequence: TGTGCCAGCAGCCAACCGGGAGGACGGGAGACCCAGTACTTC.

The V call is TRBV28, the J call TRBJ1-2; D perhaps matches TRBD1 (6 bases). This CDR3 has 15 residues. The V gene lost 6 bases and the J gene lost 6 bases, with 20 bases spanning the gap. Germline V lookup: CDR1 MDHEN, CDR2 SYDVKM. The CDR3: CASSDRQGQWDGYTF. CDR3 nucleotide sequence: TGTGCCAGCAGCGACCGACAAGGACAGTGGGATGGCTACACCTTC.